This TCR beta chain was obtained from a study of T cell responses to AZD1222 COVID-19 vaccine. Method: immunoSEQ multiplex PCR; TCRdb's copy keeps in-frame clones and lacks some. The profile covers 150,000 to 200,000 clones, with around 92% appearing a single time and about 2.5% taken by the ten largest. This CDR3 region has 16 residues. Germline loops: CDR1 MGHRA, CDR2 YSYEKL. V lost 4 bases to trimming and J lost 0 bases; unmatched junction nucleotides: 6. This chain uses TRBV4-1 with TRBJ2-1; 7 nucleotides align to TRBD2. The receptor comes from an adult in good health. This specimen consisted of peripheral blood, obtained on day 0 of AZD1222 vaccination. The CDR3 is CASSPASGRSYNEQFF. CDR3 nucleotides: TGCGCCAGCAGCCCCGCTAGCGGTCGCTCCTACAATGAGCAGTTCTTC.